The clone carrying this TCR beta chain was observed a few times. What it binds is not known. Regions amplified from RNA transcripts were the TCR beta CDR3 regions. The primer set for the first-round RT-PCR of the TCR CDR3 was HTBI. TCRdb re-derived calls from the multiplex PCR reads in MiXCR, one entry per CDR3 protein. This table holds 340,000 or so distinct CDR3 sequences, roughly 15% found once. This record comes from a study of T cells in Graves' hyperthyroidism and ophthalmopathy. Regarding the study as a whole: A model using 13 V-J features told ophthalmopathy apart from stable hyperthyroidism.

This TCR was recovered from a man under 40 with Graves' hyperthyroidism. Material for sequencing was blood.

CDR3 amino acids: CASSVHQAWETQYF. The CDR3 region has the DNA TGTGCCAGCAGCGTACACCAGGCTTGGGAGACCCAGTACTTC. This chain connects TRBV9 to TRBJ2-5; D not resolved. Trimming took off 1 base at V and 5 bases at J, with 12 bases between the two ends. Per germline, CDR1 SGDLS and CDR2 YYNGEE. The CDR3 has 14 amino acids.